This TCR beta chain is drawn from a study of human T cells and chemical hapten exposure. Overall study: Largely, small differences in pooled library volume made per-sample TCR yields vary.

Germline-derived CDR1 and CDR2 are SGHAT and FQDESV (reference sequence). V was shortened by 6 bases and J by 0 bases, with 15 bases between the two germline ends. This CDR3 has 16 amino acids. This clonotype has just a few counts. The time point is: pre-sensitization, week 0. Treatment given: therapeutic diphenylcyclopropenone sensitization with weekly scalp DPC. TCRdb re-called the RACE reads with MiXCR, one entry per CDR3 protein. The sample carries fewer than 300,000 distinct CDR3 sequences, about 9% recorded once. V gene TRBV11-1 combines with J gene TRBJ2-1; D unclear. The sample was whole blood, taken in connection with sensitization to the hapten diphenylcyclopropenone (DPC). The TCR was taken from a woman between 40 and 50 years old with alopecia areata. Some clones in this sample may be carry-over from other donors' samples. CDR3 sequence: CASSHARQSSYNEQFF. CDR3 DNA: TGTGCCAGCAGTCACGCCCGCCAGAGCTCCTACAATGAGCAGTTCTTC.